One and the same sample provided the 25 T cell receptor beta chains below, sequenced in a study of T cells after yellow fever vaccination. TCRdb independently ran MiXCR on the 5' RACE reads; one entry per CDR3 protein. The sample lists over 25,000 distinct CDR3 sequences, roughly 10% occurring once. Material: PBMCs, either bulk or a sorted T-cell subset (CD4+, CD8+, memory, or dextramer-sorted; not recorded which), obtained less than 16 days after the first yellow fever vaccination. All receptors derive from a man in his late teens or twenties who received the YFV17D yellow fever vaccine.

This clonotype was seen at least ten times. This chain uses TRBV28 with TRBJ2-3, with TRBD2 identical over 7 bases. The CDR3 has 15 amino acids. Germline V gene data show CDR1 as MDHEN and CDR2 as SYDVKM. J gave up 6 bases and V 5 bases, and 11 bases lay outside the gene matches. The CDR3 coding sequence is TGTGCCAGCAGTACCTTGGGCGGGGGATCGGATACGCAGTATTTT. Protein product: CASSTLGGGSDTQYF.

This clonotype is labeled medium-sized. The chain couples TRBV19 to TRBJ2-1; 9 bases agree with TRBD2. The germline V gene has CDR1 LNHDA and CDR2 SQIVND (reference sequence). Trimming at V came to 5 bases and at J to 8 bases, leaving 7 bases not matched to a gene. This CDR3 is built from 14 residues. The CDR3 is CASSSRGGHDEQFF. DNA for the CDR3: TGTGCCAGTAGTTCGCGGGGGGGCCATGATGAGCAGTTCTTC.

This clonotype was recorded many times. The CDR3 is CASSPLGQNNQPQHF. Here the CDR3 DNA reads TGTGCCAGCTCACCACTAGGCCAGAACAATCAGCCCCAGCATTTT. The V call is TRBV18, the J call TRBJ1-5, with D unresolved. V was trimmed by 1 base and J by 3 bases, leaving 10 bases between them. Looked up from germline, CDR1 is KGHSH and CDR2 is LQKENI. The CDR3 is made up of 15 amino acids. The variable domain in full, completed from reference TRBV18 and TRBJ1-5, reads NAGVMQNPRHLVRRRGQEARLRCSPMKGHSHVYWYRQLPEEGLKFMVYLQKENIIDESGMPKERFSAEFPKEGPSILRIQQVVRGDSAAYFCASSPLGQNNQPQHFGDGTRLSIL.

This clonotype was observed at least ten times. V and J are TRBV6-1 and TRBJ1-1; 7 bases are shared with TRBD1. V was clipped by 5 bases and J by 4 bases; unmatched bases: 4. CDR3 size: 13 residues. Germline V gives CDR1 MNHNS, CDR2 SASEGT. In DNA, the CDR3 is TGTGCCAGCAGTCGACAGGGCGGCACTGAAGCTTTCTTT. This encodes CASSRQGGTEAFF.

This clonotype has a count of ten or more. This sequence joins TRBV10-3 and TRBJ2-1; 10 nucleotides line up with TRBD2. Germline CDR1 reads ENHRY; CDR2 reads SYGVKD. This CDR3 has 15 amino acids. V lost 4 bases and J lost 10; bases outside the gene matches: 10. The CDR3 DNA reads TGTGCCATCAGTGCGGGGACTAGCGAGGTCACGGAGCAGTTCTTC. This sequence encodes CAISAGTSEVTEQFF.

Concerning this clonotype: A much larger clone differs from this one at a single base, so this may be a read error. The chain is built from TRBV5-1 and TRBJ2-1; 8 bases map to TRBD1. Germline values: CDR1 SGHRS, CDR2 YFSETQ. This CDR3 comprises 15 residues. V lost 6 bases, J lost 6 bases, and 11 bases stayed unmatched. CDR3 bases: TGCGCCAGCACACCCTGGACAGGGTCGTCCAATGAGCAGTTCTTC. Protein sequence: CASTPWTGSSNEQFF. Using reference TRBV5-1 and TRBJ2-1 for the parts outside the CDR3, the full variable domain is KAGVTQTPRYLIKTRGQQVTLSCSPISGHRSVSWYQQTPGQGLQFLFEYFSETQRNKGNFPGRFSGRQFSNSRSEMNVSTLELGDSALYLCASTPWTGSSNEQFFGPGTRLTVL.

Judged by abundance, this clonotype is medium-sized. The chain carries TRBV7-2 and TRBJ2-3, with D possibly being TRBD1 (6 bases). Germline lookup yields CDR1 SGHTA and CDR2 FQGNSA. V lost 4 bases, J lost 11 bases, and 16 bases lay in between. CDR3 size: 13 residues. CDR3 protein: CASSSMDSSRQYF. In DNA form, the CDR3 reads TGTGCCAGCAGCTCCATGGACAGTTCACGGCAGTATTTT.

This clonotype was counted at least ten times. CDR3 amino acids: CASRYPGSLGETQYF. DNA of the CDR3: TGTGCCAGCAGATATCCGGGCTCTTTAGGGGAGACCCAGTACTTC. The chain combines TRBV7-8 with TRBJ2-5; no definite D call. The CDR3 is made up of 15 amino acids. Germline lookup yields CDR1 SGHVS and CDR2 FQNEAQ. Trimming took 6 bases from V and 5 from J, leaving 19 bases between them.

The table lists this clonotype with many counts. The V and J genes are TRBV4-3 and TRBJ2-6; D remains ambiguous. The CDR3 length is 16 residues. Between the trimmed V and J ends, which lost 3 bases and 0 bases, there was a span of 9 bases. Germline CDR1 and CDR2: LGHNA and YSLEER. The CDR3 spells CASSHHSSSGANVLTF. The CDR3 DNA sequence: TGCGCCAGCAGCCACCACTCGAGCTCTGGGGCCAACGTCCTGACTTTC.

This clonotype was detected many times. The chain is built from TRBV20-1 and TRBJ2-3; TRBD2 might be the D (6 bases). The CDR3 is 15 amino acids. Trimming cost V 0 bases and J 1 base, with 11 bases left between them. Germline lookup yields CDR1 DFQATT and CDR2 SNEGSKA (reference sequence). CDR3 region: CSARDFLAGTDTQYF. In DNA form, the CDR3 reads TGCAGTGCTAGAGATTTTTTAGCGGGCACAGATACGCAGTATTTT.

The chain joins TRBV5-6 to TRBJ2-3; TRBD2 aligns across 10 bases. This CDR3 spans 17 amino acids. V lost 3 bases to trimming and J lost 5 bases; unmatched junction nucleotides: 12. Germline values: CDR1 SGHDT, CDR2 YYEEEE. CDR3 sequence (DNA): TGTGCCAGCAGCTCGCCCCTCCAGCGGGGGGGGAGAGATACGCAGTATTTT. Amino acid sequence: CASSSPLQRGGRDTQYF. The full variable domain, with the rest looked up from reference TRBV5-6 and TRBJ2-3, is DAGVTQSPTHLIKTRGQQVTLRCSPKSGHDTVSWYQQALGQGPQFIFQYYEEEERQRGNFPDRFSGHQFPNYSSELNVNALLLGDSALYLCASSSPLQRGGRDTQYFGPGTRLTVL.

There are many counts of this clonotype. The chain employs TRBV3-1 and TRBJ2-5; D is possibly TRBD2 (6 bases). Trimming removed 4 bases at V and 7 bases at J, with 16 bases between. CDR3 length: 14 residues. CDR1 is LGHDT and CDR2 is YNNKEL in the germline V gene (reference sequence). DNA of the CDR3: TGTGCCAGCAGCCCCGGGACTGACGGGAGGACCCAGTACTTC. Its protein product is CASSPGTDGRTQYF.

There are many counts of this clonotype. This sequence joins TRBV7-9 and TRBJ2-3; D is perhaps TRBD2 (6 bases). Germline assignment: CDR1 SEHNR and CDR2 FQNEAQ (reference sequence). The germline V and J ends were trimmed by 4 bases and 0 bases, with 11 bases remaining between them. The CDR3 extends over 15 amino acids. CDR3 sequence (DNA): TGTGCCAGCAGCTCATTAGCGGAGAGCACAGATACGCAGTATTTT. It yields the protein CASSSLAESTDTQYF.

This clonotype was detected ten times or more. CDR3 nucleotide sequence: TGCAGTGCTAGATTGGCGGGGCGCCCATCAGAGACCCAGTACTTC. Translated, it gives CSARLAGRPSETQYF. The genes are TRBV20-1 and TRBJ2-5, with D possibly being TRBD2 (6 bases). V was pared by 2 bases and J by 4 bases, with 17 bases between. The CDR3 is 15 amino acids. CDR1 and CDR2 from the germline V gene are DFQATT and SNEGSKA (reference sequence).

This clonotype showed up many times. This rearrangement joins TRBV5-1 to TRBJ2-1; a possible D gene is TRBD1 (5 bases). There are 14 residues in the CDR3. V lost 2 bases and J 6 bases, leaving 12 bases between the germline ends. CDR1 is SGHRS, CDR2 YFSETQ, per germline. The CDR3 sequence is CASSFASGLNEQFF. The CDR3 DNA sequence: TGCGCCAGCAGCTTTGCGTCAGGGCTCAATGAGCAGTTCTTC.

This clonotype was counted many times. The CDR3 DNA sequence: TGCGCCAGCAGCCAAGTCCCGGAGGCACGGGGTTCGGATACGCAGTATTTT. It codes for CASSQVPEARGSDTQYF. The rearrangement joins TRBV4-1 to TRBJ2-3; the D gene is possibly TRBD2 (5 bases). Germline V lookup: CDR1 MGHRA, CDR2 YSYEKL. The V gene lost 1 base and the J gene lost 6 bases, with 20 bases spanning the gap. The CDR3 loop spans 17 amino acids.

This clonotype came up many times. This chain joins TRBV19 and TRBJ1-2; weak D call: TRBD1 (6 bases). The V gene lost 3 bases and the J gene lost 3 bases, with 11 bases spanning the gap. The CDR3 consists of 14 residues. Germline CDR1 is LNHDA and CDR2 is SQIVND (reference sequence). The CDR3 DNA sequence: TGTGCCAGTAGTATTTTTGGGGGCGACTATGGCTACACCTTC. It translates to CASSIFGGDYGYTF.

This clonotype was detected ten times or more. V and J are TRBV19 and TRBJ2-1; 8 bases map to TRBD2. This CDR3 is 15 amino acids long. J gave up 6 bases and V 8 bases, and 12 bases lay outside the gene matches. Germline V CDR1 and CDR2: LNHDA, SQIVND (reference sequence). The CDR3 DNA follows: TGTGCCAGTCTGTCAGGAGGGACTAGAAGCAATGAGCAGTTCTTC. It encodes CASLSGGTRSNEQFF.

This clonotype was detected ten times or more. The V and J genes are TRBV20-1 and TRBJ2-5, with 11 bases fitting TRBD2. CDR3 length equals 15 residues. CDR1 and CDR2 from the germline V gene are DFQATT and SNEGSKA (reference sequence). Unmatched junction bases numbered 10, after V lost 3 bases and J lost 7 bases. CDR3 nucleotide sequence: TGCAGTGCTAGCCCTTCTAGCGGGGGGCCATCGACCCAGTACTTC. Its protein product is CSASPSSGGPSTQYF.

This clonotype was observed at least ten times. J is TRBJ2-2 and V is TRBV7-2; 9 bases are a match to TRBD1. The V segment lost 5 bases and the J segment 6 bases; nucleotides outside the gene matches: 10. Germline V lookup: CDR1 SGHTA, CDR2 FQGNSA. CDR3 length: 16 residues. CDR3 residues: CASSPNWDREPGELFF. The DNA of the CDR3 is TGTGCCAGCAGCCCTAACTGGGACAGGGAACCCGGGGAGCTGTTTTTT.

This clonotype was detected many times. For the CDR3, the DNA is TGCAGCGTTGACCTTTCCCAGAGTAACTATGGCTACACCTTC. The encoded protein is CSVDLSQSNYGYTF. V usage is TRBV29-1 and J usage is TRBJ1-2; D remains unclear. The CDR3 loop spans 14 amino acids. Germline values: CDR1 SQVTM, CDR2 ANQGSEA. Between the trimmed V and J ends, which lost 3 bases and 1 base, there was a span of 12 bases. Full variable domain (outside the CDR3, taken from reference TRBV29-1 and TRBJ1-2): SAVISQKPSRDICQRGTSLTIQCQVDSQVTMMFWYRQQPGQSLTLIATANQGSEATYESGFVIDKFPISRPNLTFSTLTVSNMSPEDSSIYLCSVDLSQSNYGYTFGSGTRLTVV.

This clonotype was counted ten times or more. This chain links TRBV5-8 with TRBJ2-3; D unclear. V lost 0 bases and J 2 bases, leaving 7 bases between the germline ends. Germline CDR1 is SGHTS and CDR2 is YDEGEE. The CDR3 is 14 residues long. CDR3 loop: CASSLGTFTDTQYF. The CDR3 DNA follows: TGTGCCAGCAGCTTGGGCACCTTCACAGATACGCAGTATTTT.

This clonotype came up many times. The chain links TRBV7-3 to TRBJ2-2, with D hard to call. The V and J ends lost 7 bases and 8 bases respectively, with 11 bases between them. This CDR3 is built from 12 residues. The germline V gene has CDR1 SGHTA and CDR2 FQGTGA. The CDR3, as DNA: TGTGCCAGCAACGATAAAGCGGGGGAGCTGTTTTTT. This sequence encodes CASNDKAGELFF.

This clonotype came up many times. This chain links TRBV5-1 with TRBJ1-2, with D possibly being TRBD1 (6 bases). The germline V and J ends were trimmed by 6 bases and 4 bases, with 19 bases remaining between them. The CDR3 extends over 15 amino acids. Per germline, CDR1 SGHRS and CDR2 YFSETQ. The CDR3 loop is CASTSLGAGGYGYTF. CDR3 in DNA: TGCGCCAGCACCTCATTGGGGGCCGGTGGCTATGGCTACACCTTC.

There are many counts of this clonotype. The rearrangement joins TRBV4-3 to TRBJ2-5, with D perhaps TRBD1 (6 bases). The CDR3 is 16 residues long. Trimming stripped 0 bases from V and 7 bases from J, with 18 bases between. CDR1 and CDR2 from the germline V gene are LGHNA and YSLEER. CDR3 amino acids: CASSQDGLGGPRTQYF. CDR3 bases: TGCGCCAGCAGCCAAGATGGTCTTGGGGGCCCCAGGACCCAGTACTTC.